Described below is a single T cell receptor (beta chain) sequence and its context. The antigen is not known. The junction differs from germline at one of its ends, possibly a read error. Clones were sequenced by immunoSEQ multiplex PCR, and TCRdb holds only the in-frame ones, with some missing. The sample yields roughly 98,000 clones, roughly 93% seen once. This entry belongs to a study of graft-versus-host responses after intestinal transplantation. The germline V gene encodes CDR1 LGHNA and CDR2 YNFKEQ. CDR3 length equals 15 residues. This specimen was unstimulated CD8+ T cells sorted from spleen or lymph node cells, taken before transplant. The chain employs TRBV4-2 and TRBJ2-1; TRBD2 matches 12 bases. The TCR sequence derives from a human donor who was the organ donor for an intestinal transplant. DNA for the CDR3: TGTACCAGCAGCCCAGATGGGCTAGCGGGAGGGGAGCAGTTCTTC. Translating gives CTSSPDGLAGGEQFF.